This T cell receptor (beta chain) was sequenced during a study of blood T cell repertoires in COVID-19. Study-level background: Spain, Italy and the United States supplied samples that represented acute and convalescent COVID-19.

Produced via immunoSEQ multiplex PCR; TCRdb's table is partial and in-frame only. Among about 430,000 clones listed, around nine tenths were seen once. This clone was seen a handful of times. Clinical history as reported by participants underpinned cohort assignment. Participants in the exposed group had met a COVID-19 case in the 2 weeks before joining the study. J gave up 3 bases and V 5 bases, and 9 bases lay outside the gene matches. In germline, CDR1 is PRHDT, CDR2 FYEKMQ (reference sequence). The CDR3 sequence is 17 residues long. The chain joins TRBV13 to TRBJ1-6; 8 bases are shared with TRBD1. This receptor was identified in a woman younger than 30 who had been exposed to COVID-19. What was sequenced was PBMCs or T cells enriched from blood (not recorded which). As DNA, the CDR3 is TGTGCCAGCAGCCAAACCACAGGGGGGGTCTATAATTCACCCCTCCACTTT. Translated, it gives CASSQTTGGVYNSPLHF. Filled out from reference TRBV13 and TRBJ1-6, the complete variable domain reads AAGVIQSPRHLIKEKRETATLKCYPIPRHDTVYWYQQGPGQDPQFLISFYEKMQSDKGSIPDRFSAQQFSDYHSELNMSSLELGDSALYFCASSQTTGGVYNSPLHFGNGTRLTVT.